This T cell receptor beta chain was documented in a study of low-dose radiotherapy and immunotherapy resistance in tumors. About the research overall: Once cycle 1 day 1 began, patients took oral aspirin 300 mg daily for four cycles.

TRAV- and TRBV-specific primers, spanning alpha and beta chains, primed first-strand cDNA. The authors ran about 21 PCR cycles to amplify TCRs with a constant-region primer and V-primer adapter. A single record per CDR3 protein comes from TCRdb applying MiXCR to the reads. In the table there are about 82,000 distinct CDR3 sequences, about 20% of which are singletons. This clonotype occurred many times. With 2 bases clipped from V and 6 bases from J, the junction kept 8 bases outside the gene matches. The CDR3 totals 16 residues. CDR1 is SGHTA and CDR2 is FQGNSA in the germline V gene. As to time point: before trial treatment.

V and J are TRBV7-2 and TRBJ1-5, with 9 positions matching TRBD1. This receptor was obtained from a male donor with prostate cancer. This material consisted of PBMCs, taken before treatment. The CDR3 here is CASSLRVGTGRQPQHF. In DNA form, the CDR3 reads TGTGCCAGCAGCTTAAGGGTCGGGACAGGGCGTCAGCCCCAGCATTTT. Supplemented by reference TRBV7-2 and TRBJ1-5, the full variable domain reads GAGVSQSPSNKVTEKGKDVELRCDPISGHTALYWYRQSLGQGLEFLIYFQGNSAPDKSGLPSDRFSAERTGGSVSTLTIQRTQQEDSAVYLCASSLRVGTGRQPQHFGDGTRLSIL.